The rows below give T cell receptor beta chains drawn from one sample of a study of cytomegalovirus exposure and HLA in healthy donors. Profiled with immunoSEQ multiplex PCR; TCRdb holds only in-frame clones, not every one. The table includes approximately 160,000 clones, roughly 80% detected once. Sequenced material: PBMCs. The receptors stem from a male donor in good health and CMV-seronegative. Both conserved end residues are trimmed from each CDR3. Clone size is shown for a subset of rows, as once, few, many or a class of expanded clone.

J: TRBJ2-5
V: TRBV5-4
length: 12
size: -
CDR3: ASSSGGLQETQY

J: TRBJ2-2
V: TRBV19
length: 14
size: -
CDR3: ASSPQGWDLTGELF

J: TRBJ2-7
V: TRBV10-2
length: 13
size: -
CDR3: ASSGLAGESYEQY

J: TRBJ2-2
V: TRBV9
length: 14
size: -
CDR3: ASSLTWSVGTGELF

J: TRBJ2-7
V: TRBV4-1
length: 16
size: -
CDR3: ASSQDPFDRGRGNEQY

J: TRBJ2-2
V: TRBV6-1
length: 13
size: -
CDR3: ATTRGYANTGELF

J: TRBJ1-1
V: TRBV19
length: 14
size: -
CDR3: ASSIQGQPRNTEAF

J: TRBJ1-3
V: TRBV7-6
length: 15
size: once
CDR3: ASSPTGGASAGNTIY

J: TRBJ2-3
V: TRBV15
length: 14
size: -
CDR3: ATSRGEAPTTDTQY

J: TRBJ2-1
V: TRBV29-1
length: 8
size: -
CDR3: SDANNEQF

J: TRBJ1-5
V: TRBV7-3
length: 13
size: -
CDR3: ASSLRGQGNQPQH

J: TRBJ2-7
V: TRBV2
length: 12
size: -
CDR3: ASSGDRGTYEQY

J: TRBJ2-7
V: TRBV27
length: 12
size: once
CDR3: ASSWTGGSYEQY

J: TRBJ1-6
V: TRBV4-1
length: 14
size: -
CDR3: ASSHRQGDNNSPLH

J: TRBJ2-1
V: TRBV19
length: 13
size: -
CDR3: ASRNLVVAYNEQF

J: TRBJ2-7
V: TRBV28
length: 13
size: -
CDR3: ASSFRDRSIYEQY

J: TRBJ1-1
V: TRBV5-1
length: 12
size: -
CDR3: ASSLGAGYTEAF

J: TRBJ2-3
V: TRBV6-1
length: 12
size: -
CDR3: ASSLDRGGDTQY

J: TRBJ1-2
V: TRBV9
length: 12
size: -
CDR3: ASSEDGTHYGYT

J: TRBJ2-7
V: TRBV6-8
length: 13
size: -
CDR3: ASSSTRTGGYEQY

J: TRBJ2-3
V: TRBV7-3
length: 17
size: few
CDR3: ASSLTRLAGRGSTDTQY

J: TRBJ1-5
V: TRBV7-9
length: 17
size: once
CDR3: ASSLEVPQGASSNQPQH

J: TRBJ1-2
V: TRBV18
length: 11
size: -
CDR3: ASSPSAGQGYT

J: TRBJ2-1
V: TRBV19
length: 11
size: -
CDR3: ASSIYPQNEQF

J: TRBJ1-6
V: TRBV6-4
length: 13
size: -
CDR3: ASRDPSSYNSPLH

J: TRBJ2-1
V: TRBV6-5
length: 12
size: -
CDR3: ANSEVRGGHEQF

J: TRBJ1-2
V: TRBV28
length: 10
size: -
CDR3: ASSLSAQRGT

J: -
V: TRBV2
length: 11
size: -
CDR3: ASSASLLYEQY